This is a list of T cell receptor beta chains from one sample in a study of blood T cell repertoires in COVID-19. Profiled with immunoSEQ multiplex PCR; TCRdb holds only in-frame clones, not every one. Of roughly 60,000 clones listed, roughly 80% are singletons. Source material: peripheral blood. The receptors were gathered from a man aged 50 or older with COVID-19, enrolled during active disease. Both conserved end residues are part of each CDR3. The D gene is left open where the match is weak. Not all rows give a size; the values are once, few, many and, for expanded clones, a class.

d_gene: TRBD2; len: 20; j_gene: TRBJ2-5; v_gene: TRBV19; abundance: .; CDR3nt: TGTGCCAGTAGTCCCGGCCTTTGGGGGACTAGCGGGAGCCACCAAGAGACCCAGTACTTC; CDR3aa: CASSPGLWGTSGSHQETQYF
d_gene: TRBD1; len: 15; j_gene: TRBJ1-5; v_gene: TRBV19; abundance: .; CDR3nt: TGTGCCAGTAGTCAAGGGACAGGGGGCGGTCAGCCCCAGCATTTT; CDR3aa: CASSQGTGGGQPQHF
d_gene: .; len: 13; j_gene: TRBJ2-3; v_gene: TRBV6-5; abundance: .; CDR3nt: TGTGCCAGCAGTATTACAGACACAGATACGCAGTATTTT; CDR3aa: CASSITDTDTQYF
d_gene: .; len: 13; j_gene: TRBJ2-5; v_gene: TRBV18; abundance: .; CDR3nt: TGTGCCAGCTCACCACCGACTCGGGAGACCCAGTACTTC; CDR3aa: CASSPPTRETQYF
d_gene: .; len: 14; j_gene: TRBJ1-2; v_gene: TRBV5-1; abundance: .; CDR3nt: TGCGCCAGCAGCTTGGAAGACTCACTGGATGGCTACACCTTC; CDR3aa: CASSLEDSLDGYTF
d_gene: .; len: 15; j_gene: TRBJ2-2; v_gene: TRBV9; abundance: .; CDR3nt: TGTGCCAGCAGCGCTTCAACGGGGATGACCGGGGAGCTGTTTTTT; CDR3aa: CASSASTGMTGELFF
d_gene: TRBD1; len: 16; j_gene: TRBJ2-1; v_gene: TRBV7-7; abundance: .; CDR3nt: TGTGCTAGCAGCTTAGCGTTCGGACAGGGCTACAATGAGCAGTTCTTC; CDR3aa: CASSLAFGQGYNEQFF
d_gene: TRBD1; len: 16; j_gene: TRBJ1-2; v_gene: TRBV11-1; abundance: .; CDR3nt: TGTGCCAGCAGCCGAACACCAGGGGGCAATTACTATGGCTACACCTTC; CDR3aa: CASSRTPGGNYYGYTF
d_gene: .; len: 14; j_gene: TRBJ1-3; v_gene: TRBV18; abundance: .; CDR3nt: TGTGCCAGCTCACCGATGCGCTCTGGAAACACCATATATTTT; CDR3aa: CASSPMRSGNTIYF
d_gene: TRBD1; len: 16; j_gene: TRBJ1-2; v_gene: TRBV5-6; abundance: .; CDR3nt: TGTGCCAGCAGCAAGGACAGGGGGAGTTTTAACTATGGCTACACCTTC; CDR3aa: CASSKDRGSFNYGYTF
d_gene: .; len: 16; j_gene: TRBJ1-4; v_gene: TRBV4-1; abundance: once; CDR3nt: TGCGCCAGCTATAAGACCGGTCGACAGAAGTGGGAAAAACTGTTTTTT; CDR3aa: CASYKTGRQKWEKLFF
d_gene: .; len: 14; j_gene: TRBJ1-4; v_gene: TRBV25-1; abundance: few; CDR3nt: TGTGCCAGCAGTCTCCCGGGGAAGGAAGAAAAACTGTTTTTT; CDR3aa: CASSLPGKEEKLFF
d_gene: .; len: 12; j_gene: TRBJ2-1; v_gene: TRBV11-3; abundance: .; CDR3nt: TGTGCCAGCAGCTTAGGGGGCCATGAGCAGTTCTTC; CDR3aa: CASSLGGHEQFF
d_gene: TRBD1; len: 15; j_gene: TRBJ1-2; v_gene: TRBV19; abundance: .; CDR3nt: TGTGCCAGTAGTATAGCAACTGGACAGGGAGGAGGCTACACCTTC; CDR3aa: CASSIATGQGGGYTF
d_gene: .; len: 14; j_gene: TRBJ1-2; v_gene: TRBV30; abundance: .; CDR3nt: TGTGCCTGGCGGACACAGGGAGCTAACTATGGCTACACCTTC; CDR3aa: CAWRTQGANYGYTF
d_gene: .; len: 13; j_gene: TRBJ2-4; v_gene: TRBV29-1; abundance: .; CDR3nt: TGCAGCGTTGTAGGTGGGCAGGGGCGCAATCAGTACTTC; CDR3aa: CSVVGGQGRNQYF
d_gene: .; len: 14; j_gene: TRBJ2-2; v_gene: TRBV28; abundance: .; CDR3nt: TGTGCCACACTGAGCAGGGATTACACCGGGGAGCTGTTTTTT; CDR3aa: CATLSRDYTGELFF
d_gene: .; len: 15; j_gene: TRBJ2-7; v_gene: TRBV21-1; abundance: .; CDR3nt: TGTGCCTATTTCACAAGGGCACAGGGGAAACACGAGCAGTACTTC; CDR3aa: CAYFTRAQGKHEQYF
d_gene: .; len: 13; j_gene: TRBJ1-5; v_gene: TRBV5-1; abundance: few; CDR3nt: TGCGCCAGCAGCTTGGGCGAGAATCAGCCCCAGCATTTT; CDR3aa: CASSLGENQPQHF
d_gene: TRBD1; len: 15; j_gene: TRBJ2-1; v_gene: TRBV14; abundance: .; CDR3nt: TGTGCCAGCAGCCGATCGACAGGGATCTACAATGAGCAGTTCTTC; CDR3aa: CASSRSTGIYNEQFF
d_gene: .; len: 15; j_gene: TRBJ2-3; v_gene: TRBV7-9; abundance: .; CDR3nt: TGTGCCAGCAGCTCGGGAGTAGTCCTCACAGATACGCAGTATTTT; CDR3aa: CASSSGVVLTDTQYF
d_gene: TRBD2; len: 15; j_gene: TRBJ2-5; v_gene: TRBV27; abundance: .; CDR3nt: TGTGCCAGCTCCGGGACTAGCGGCTATAAAGAGACCCAGTACTTC; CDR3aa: CASSGTSGYKETQYF
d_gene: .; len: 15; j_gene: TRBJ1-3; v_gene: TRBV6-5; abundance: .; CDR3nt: TGTGCCAGCAATCCCACAACGGGGTTCGGAAACACCATATATTTT; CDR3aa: CASNPTTGFGNTIYF
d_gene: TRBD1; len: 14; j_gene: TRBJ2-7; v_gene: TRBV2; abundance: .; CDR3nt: TGTGCCAGCAGTGCGGAACAGGGGTTAGGCGAGCAGTACTTC; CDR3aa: CASSAEQGLGEQYF
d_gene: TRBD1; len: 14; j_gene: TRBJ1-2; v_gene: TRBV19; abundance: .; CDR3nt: TGTGCCAGTAGTGCGGGGACAGGGATAGGCGGCTACACCTTC; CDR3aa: CASSAGTGIGGYTF
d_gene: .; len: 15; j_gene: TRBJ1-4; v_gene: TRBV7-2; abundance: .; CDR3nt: TGTGCCAGCAGCTCACAGGGTGGGACTAATGAAAAACTGTTTTTT; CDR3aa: CASSSQGGTNEKLFF
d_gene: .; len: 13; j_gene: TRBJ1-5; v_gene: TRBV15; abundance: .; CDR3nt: TGTGCCACCAGCACGAGGGAAAAGGAGCCCCAGCATTTT; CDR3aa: CATSTREKEPQHF
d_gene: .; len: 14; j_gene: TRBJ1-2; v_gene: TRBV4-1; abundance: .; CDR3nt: TGCGCCAGCAGCCAAGAGGCCGCCCCGGGTGGCTACACCTTC; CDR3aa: CASSQEAAPGGYTF
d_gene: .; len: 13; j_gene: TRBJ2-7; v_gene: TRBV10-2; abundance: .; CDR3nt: TGCGCCAGCAGTGGTGGTAGCTCCTACGAGCAGTACTTC; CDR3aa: CASSGGSSYEQYF
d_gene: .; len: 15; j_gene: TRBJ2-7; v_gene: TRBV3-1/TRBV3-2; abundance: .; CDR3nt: TGTGCCAGCAGCCAAATCGAAATTGGGAGATACGAGCAGTACTTC; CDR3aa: CASSQIEIGRYEQYF
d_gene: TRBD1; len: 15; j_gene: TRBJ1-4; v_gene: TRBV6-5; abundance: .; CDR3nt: TGTGCCAGCAGGCAGTGGGGGACAGGGAACGAAAAACTGTTTTTT; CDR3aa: CASRQWGTGNEKLFF
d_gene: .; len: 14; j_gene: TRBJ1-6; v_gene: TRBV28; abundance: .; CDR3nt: TGTGCCACCACCCGTCCAGAAAACAATTCACCCCTCCACTTT; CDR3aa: CATTRPENNSPLHF
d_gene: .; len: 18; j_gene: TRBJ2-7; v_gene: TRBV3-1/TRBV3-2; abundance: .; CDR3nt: TGTGCCAGCAGCCCCCACCAGGAGGGGTTCAGCACCGCTTGGGAGCAGTACTTC; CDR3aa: CASSPHQEGFSTAWEQYF
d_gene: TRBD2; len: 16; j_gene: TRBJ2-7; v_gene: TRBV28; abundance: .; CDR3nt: TGTGCCAGCAGTTTTTGGACTAGCGGGAGGGCCCACGAGCAGTACTTC; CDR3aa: CASSFWTSGRAHEQYF
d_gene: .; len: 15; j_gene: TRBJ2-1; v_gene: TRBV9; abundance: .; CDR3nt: TGTGCCAGCAGCACGATACTGAGCTCCTACAATGAGCAGTTCTTC; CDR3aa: CASSTILSSYNEQFF
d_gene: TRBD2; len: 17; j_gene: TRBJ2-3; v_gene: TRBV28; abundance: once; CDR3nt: TGTGCCAGCAGTTTTCGGAAGACTAGCGGGCCCACAGATACGCAGTATTTT; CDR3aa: CASSFRKTSGPTDTQYF
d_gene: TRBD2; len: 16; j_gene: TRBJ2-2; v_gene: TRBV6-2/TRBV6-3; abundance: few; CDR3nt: TGTGCCAGCAGTTACCCGACAGCGGGAGGCCCCGGGGAGCTGTTTTTT; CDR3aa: CASSYPTAGGPGELFF
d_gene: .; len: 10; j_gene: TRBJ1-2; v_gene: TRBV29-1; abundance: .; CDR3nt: TGCAGCGTTGAGGGCTCTGGCTACACCTTC; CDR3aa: CSVEGSGYTF
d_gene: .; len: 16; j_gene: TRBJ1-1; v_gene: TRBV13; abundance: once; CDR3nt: TGTGCCAGCAGCTTAGAAGGGGCTCGGGCGAACACTGAAGCTTTCTTT; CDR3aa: CASSLEGARANTEAFF
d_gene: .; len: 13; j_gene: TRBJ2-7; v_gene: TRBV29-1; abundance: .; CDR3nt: TGCAGCGTTCGCCCAGGGGTATCCTACGAGCAGTACTTC; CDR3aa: CSVRPGVSYEQYF
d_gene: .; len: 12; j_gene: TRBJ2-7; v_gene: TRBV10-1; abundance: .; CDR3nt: TGCGCCAGCGCCCCGAGCTCCTACGAGCAGTACTTC; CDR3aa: CASAPSSYEQYF
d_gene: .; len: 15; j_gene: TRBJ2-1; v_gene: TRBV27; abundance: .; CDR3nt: TGTGCCAGCAGTTGGAATGAGGGAAACTACAATGAGCAGTTCTTC; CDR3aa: CASSWNEGNYNEQFF
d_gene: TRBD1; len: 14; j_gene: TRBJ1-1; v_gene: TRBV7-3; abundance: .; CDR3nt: TGTGCCAGCAGCCCCGGACAGGGATCGGGTGAAGCTTTCTTT; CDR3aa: CASSPGQGSGEAFF